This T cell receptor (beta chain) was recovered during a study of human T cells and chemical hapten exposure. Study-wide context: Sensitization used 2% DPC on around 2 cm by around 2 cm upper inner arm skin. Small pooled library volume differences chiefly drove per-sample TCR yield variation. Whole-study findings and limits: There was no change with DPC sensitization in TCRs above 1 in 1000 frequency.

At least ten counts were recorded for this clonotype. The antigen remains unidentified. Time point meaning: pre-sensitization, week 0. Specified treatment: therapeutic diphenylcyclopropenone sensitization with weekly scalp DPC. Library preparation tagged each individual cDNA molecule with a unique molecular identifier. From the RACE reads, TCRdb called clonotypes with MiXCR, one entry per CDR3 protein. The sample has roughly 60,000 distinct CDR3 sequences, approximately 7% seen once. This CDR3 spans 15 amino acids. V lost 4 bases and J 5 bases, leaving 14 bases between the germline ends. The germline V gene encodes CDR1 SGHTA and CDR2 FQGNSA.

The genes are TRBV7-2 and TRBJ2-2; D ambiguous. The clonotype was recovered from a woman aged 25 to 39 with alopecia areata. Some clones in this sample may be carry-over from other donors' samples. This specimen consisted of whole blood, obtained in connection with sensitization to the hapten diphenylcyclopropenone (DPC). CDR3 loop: CASSWIEGTTGELFF. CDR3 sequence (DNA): TGTGCCAGCAGCTGGATAGAAGGAACAACCGGGGAGCTGTTTTTT. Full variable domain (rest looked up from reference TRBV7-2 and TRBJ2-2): GAGVSQSPSNKVTEKGKDVELRCDPISGHTALYWYRQSLGQGLEFLIYFQGNSAPDKSGLPSDRFSAERTGGSVSTLTIQRTQQEDSAVYLCASSWIEGTTGELFFGEGSRLTVL.